This T cell receptor (beta chain) was observed in a study of blood T cell repertoires in COVID-19. Libraries were prepared by immunoSEQ multiplex PCR; TCRdb keeps only in-frame clonotypes and omits some of them. The sample yields roughly 170,000 clones, over 75% seen once. This clone has more than one count but fewer than ten. The source material was PBMCs or T cells enriched from blood (not recorded which). The receptor was isolated from a woman aged 40 to 55 with acute COVID-19.

The CDR3: CSVEDSYVAEAFF. CDR3 nucleotide sequence: TGCAGCGTCGAGGACTCTTATGTCGCTGAAGCTTTCTTT. The gene calls are TRBV29-1 and TRBJ1-1; D is unclear. Germline CDR1 is SQVTM and CDR2 is ANQGSEA. The V end was cut by 6 bases, the J end by 6 bases, with 17 bases between. CDR3 length: 13 amino acids.